Listed below are T cell receptor beta chains from one sample, sequenced in a study of immune characterization of retroperitoneal liposarcoma. TCRdb reprocessed the PCR reads via MiXCR and lists one record per CDR3 protein. Of 10,000 or so distinct CDR3 sequences in the sample, 28% were seen once. Sequencing used tumor tissue. These receptors were collected from a male donor with retroperitoneal liposarcoma. CDR3s include the opening cysteine and the closing phenylalanine or tryptophan. The D gene is left open where the match is weak. Size values are once, few and many counts, or a class for expanded clones, and some rows have none.

few	TRBV7-2	TRBJ2-1	NA	TGTGCCAGCAGCTTAGTCGTCGGACAGCAAGAGACCCAGTTCTTC	CASSLVVGQQETQFF
once	TRBV7-2	TRBJ2-7	NA	TGTGCCAGCAGCTTCCAGGGCTACGAGCAGTACTTC	CASSFQGYEQYF
few	TRBV6-1	TRBJ2-5	NA	TGTGCCAGCAGTGGTCAGTATTTACAAGAGACCCAGTACTTC	CASSGQYLQETQYF
NA	TRBV7-2	TRBJ2-1	TRBD2	TGTGCCAGCAGCGAGGTCCTAGCGGGAGGGCCGGGGCAGTTCTTC	CASSEVLAGGPGQFF
few	TRBV12-3/TRBV12-4	TRBJ2-1	NA	TGTGCCAGCAGTTTAGGGGAGACCCAGTTCTTC	CASSLGETQFF
NA	TRBV6-1	TRBJ2-1	NA	TGTGCCAGCAGTCCGGACCTGGAAACCCAGTTCTTC	CASSPDLETQFF
NA	TRBV27	TRBJ1-5	NA	TGTGCCAGCAGTTTCTTAGGAACGAAGGATCAGCCCCAGCATTTT	CASSFLGTKDQPQHF
few	TRBV6-1	TRBJ2-1	NA	TGTGCCAGCGGCAAGTTTTACGAGCAGTTCTTC	CASGKFYEQFF
NA	TRBV6-5	TRBJ2-1	NA	TGTGCCAGCAGTAGGGGGGTTGGATACAATGAGCAGTTCTTC	CASSRGVGYNEQFF
NA	TRBV12-3/TRBV12-4	TRBJ2-2	NA	TGTGCCAGCAAACAGTATTACACCGGGGAGCTGTTTTTT	CASKQYYTGELFF
NA	TRBV7-2	TRBJ1-2	NA	TGTGCCAGCAGGATCTCTAACTATGGCTACACCTTC	CASRISNYGYTF
NA	TRBV11-2	TRBJ2-5	TRBD2	TGTGCCAGCAGCTACCCCCCCCGTAGCGGGGGGGGGACGACCCAGTACTTC	CASSYPPRSGGGTTQYF
NA	TRBV6-6	TRBJ2-7	NA	TGTGCCAGCAGTCCTGCGTATTGGGGACCACTCAATGAGCAGTACTTC	CASSPAYWGPLNEQYF
medium-sized	TRBV12-3/TRBV12-4	TRBJ2-1	TRBD2	TGTGCCAGCAGTCCCACGACTAGCGGGAGGTTATACGAGCAGTTCTTC	CASSPTTSGRLYEQFF
NA	TRBV12-5	TRBJ2-5	NA	TGTGCTAGTGGTTTGCAGGGGAAAGAGTACTTC	CASGLQGKEYF
medium-sized	TRBV12-3/TRBV12-4	TRBJ2-1	NA	TGTGCCAGCACCCTAACGGGACGGTACAATGAGCAGTTCTTC	CASTLTGRYNEQFF
NA	TRBV6-5	TRBJ1-2	NA	TGTGCCATCCTTGACGGGGGCGCCTACTATGGCTACACCTTC	CAILDGGAYYGYTF
few	TRBV6-1	TRBJ2-3	NA	TGTGCCAGCACTGTGGACAGCACAGATACGCAGTATTTT	CASTVDSTDTQYF
few	TRBV7-6	TRBJ2-3	NA	TGTGCCAGCAGCTCCCGGGGCGGGCGGAATACAGATACGCAGTATTTT	CASSSRGGRNTDTQYF
many	TRBV12-5	TRBJ2-1	TRBD2	TGTGCTAGTGGTTCCTCCGGGGGAGGGCACCTTACCTTC	CASGSSGGGHLTF
few	TRBV6-1	TRBJ1-1	NA	TGTGCCAGCAGCGAAGCCCTCGGGCCCGCCACTGAAGCTTTCTTT	CASSEALGPATEAFF
NA	TRBV11-3	TRBJ2-3	NA	TGTGCCAGCAGCCCGGGGGGCGGGAGCCCAGATACGCAGTATTTT	CASSPGGGSPDTQYF
many	TRBV11-3	TRBJ2-5	TRBD2	TGTGCCAGCAGCCGAGGGACTAGCTGGACCCAGTACTTC	CASSRGTSWTQYF
medium-sized	TRBV6-1	TRBJ2-1	NA	TGTGCCAGCAAACTCCTTGGACAGAGAGACTACGAGCAGTTCTTC	CASKLLGQRDYEQFF
NA	TRBV12-3/TRBV12-4	TRBJ2-1	NA	TGTGCCAGCAGTTCGCGAACCCACCAGGGAAGCCCTCACTACGAGCAGTTCTTC	CASSSRTHQGSPHYEQFF
NA	TRBV27	TRBJ1-1	NA	TGTGCCAGCAGTTCTCAGAAGAACACTGAAGCTTTCTTT	CASSSQKNTEAFF
NA	TRBV11-2	TRBJ2-1	NA	TGTGCCAGCAGCTTACCGCGCGTAACCTACGAGCAGTTCTTC	CASSLPRVTYEQFF
NA	TRBV7-8	TRBJ2-1	TRBD2	TGTGCCAGCAGCTTCCTGCCGGGAGGGAGATACAATGAGCAGTTATTC	CASSFLPGGRYNEQLF
few	TRBV7-6	TRBJ2-1	NA	TGTGCCAGCAGCTTAGTCGGGGGAGGCAATGAGCAGTTCTTC	CASSLVGGGNEQFF
NA	TRBV6-1	TRBJ2-7	NA	TGTGCCAGCAGTAACCGGGACACAGCCTACGAGCAGTACTTC	CASSNRDTAYEQYF
NA	TRBV6-1	TRBJ1-3	TRBD1	TGTGCCAGCAGGCCTGACAGGGTCGGGAACACCATATATTTT	CASRPDRVGNTIYF
NA	TRBV6-1	TRBJ2-1	TRBD1	TGTGCCAGCAGTAGACAGGGGCCTGAGCAGTTCTTC	CASSRQGPEQFF
NA	TRBV6-2/TRBV6-3	TRBJ1-2	NA	TGTGCCAGCAGTGCCGAGGGCTATGGCTACACCTTC	CASSAEGYGYTF
many	TRBV11-3	TRBJ2-1	TRBD2	TGTGCCAGCAGCGGTAGCGGGGGACCCTACAATGAGCAGTTCTTC	CASSGSGGPYNEQFF
NA	TRBV10-3	TRBJ2-1	NA	TGTGCCATCAGTGAGTCGAGCGAGAGAGAGACCCAGTTCTTC	CAISESSERETQFF
NA	TRBV10-1	TRBJ2-1	TRBD1	TGCGCCAGCAGGGGTGACAGGGGGGACATTCAGTTCTTC	CASRGDRGDIQFF
NA	TRBV4-1	TRBJ2-3	NA	TGCGCCAGCAGCCCGGGAGCGAGCGCAGATACGCAGTATTTT	CASSPGASADTQYF
few	TRBV5-5	TRBJ2-7	NA	TGTGCCAGCAGCTTTGGTTTGGGAAGCTCCTACGAGCAGTACTTC	CASSFGLGSSYEQYF
NA	TRBV27	TRBJ2-5	TRBD1	TGTGCCAGCAGACCTGGGGGGGACAGGGGACGGACTGGGTATCAGTACTTC	CASRPGGDRGRTGYQYF
NA	TRBV6-5	TRBJ2-5	NA	TGTGCCAGCACTTCGGCGGAACAAGAGACCCAGTACTTC	CASTSAEQETQYF
NA	TRBV6-1	TRBJ2-1	NA	TGTGCCAGCAGCAGGGAGTCCCAAAACTACGAGCAGTTCTTC	CASSRESQNYEQFF
NA	TRBV6-6	TRBJ1-4	TRBD1	TGTGCCACCGGGACAGGGCCGTCTGAAAAACTGTTTTTT	CATGTGPSEKLFF
many	TRBV12-3/TRBV12-4	TRBJ2-1	TRBD1	TGTGCCAGCAGTTTAGGTGGACAGGGGACCGAGACCCAGTTCTTC	CASSLGGQGTETQFF
many	TRBV7-3	TRBJ2-1	NA	TGTGCCAGCAGCCGACTAGACCAAGAGACCCAGTTCTTC	CASSRLDQETQFF
NA	TRBV7-3	TRBJ2-7	NA	TGTGCCAGCAGCGCCGTCGGTCGGGGGAGTAGGCACAATGAGCAGTACTTC	CASSAVGRGSRHNEQYF
NA	TRBV6-8	TRBJ2-1	TRBD1	TGTGCCAGCAACCGGGACAGGGGGCGTTACGAGCAGTTCTTC	CASNRDRGRYEQFF
few	TRBV6-1	TRBJ2-1	NA	TGTGCCAGCAGTAACACCCGAGCGGAGCAGTTCTTC	CASSNTRAEQFF
NA	TRBV7-8	TRBJ2-5	NA	TGTGCCAGCAGCGGGACGACAGGGGAGGGGCAGTACTTC	CASSGTTGEGQYF
NA	TRBV6-6	TRBJ2-5	NA	TGTGCCAACAGTAAAGGACACAGGGAGACCCAGTACTTC	CANSKGHRETQYF
many	TRBV11-2	TRBJ2-7	TRBD2	TGTGCCAGCAGCTTTCCAGGTTTCGGGAGGGAAGGTCAGAATGAGCAGTACTTC	CASSFPGFGREGQNEQYF
NA	TRBV6-6	TRBJ2-7	TRBD2	TGTGCCAGCAGTGACTCGAGCGGGGGGGGCTACGAGCAGTACTTC	CASSDSSGGGYEQYF